A single sample gave rise to the 25 T cell receptor beta chains below, sequenced in a study of blood T cell repertoires in COVID-19. Only in-frame clones appear in the TCRdb table, and some are missing; sequencing was by immunoSEQ multiplex PCR. Found here are about 490,000 clones, approximately 83% of them singletons; the top ten hold roughly 3.1%. Material for sequencing was peripheral blood. The source of these receptors is a human donor in a cohort sampled during active COVID-19.

The gene calls are TRBV18 and TRBJ2-2; possibly TRBD1 for D (5 bases). Per germline, CDR1 KGHSH and CDR2 LQKENI. The V and J ends lost 4 bases and 6 bases respectively, with 6 bases between them. The CDR3 sequence is 12 residues long. In nucleotides, the CDR3 is TGTGCCAGCTCACAAGGGGCCGGGGAGCTGTTTTTT. It yields the protein CASSQGAGELFF.

The gene calls are TRBV6-2 or TRBV6-3 and TRBJ2-3, with 10 bases identical to TRBD1. CDR3 length: 16 residues. CDR1 MNHEY and CDR2 SVGEGT come from the germline V gene. V was clipped by 5 bases and J by 2 bases; unmatched bases: 7. CDR3 coding DNA: TGTGCCAGCAGTGACAGGGGGCAATTTCCCACAGATACGCAGTATTTT. Amino acid sequence: CASSDRGQFPTDTQYF.

This rearrangement joins TRBV9 to TRBJ2-3; a possible D gene is TRBD2 (5 bases). Between the trimmed V and J ends, which lost 2 bases and 6 bases, there was a span of 10 bases. The CDR3 loop spans 13 amino acids. Per the germline V gene, CDR1 is SGDLS and CDR2 is YYNGEE. The CDR3 nucleotides read TGTGCCAGCAGCGTCGTCCCGGGGGATACGCAGTATTTT. It translates to CASSVVPGDTQYF.

A few counts support this clone. The chain is built from TRBV6-6 and TRBJ2-7; TRBD1 agrees at 9 bases. The ends lost 4 bases at V and 6 bases at J; junction bases unmatched: 10. CDR1 MNHNY and CDR2 SVGAGI come from the germline V gene (reference sequence). This CDR3 is built from 15 residues. The CDR3 spells CASSWGMTGGGEQYF. The CDR3 nucleotides are TGTGCCAGCAGTTGGGGGATGACAGGGGGAGGCGAGCAGTACTTC.

The V gene is TRBV5-8, the J gene TRBJ1-2; a possible D gene is TRBD1 (5 bases). The CDR3 is made up of 13 amino acids. Deletions cut 4 bases from V and 4 bases from J, with 11 bases between. The germline gives CDR1 SGHTS, CDR2 YDEGEE. CDR3 DNA sequence: TGTGCCAGCAGCGCCGGCAGGGCCTATGGCTACACCTTC. The encoded protein is CASSAGRAYGYTF. Looking up the rest from reference TRBV5-8 and TRBJ1-2 gives the full variable domain: EAGVTQSPTHLIKTRGQQATLRCSPISGHTSVYWYQQALGLGLQFLLWYDEGEERNRGNFPPRFSGRQFPNYSSELNVNALELEDSALYLCASSAGRAYGYTFGSGTRLTVV.

The chain recombines TRBV28 with TRBJ1-5; 12 bases fit TRBD1. CDR3 size: 17 residues. CDR1 is MDHEN, CDR2 SYDVKM, per germline. Unmatched junction bases numbered 7, after V lost 5 bases and J lost 2 bases. This chain's CDR3 is CASSPAGTGGRNQPQHF. As DNA, the CDR3 is TGTGCCAGCAGTCCAGCTGGGACAGGGGGCCGCAATCAGCCCCAGCATTTT. Full variable domain (rest looked up from reference TRBV28 and TRBJ1-5): DVKVTQSSRYLVKRTGEKVFLECVQDMDHENMFWYRQDPGLGLRLIYFSYDVKMKEKGDIPEGYSVSREKKERFSLILESASTNQTSMYLCASSPAGTGGRNQPQHFGDGTRLSIL.

The genes are TRBV5-1 and TRBJ2-6; tentatively, D is TRBD1 (5 bases). The CDR3 loop spans 19 amino acids. The V end lost 2 bases, the J end lost 0 bases, and 18 bases lay between the germline ends. Germline-derived CDR1 and CDR2 are SGHRS and YFSETQ. The CDR3 nucleotides read TGCGCCAGCAGCTTAATCGACAGCCGGTCCTTCTCTGGGGCCAACGTCCTGACTTTC. It translates to CASSLIDSRSFSGANVLTF.

On this clone: This may arise from a read error, as a much more abundant clone is one base away. V and J are TRBV9 and TRBJ2-7; 7 nucleotides agree with TRBD1. CDR1 SGDLS and CDR2 YYNGEE come from the germline V gene. The CDR3 runs to 18 residues. The CDR3 loop reads CARSEGDSGGRESYEQYF. CDR3 in DNA: TGTGCCCGCAGCGAGGGGGACAGTGGGGGAAGAGAATCCTACGAGCAGTACTTC.

The chain recombines TRBV5-6 with TRBJ1-1; perhaps TRBD1 as D (5 bases). V lost 4 bases and J lost 3, with 22 bases in between. The CDR3 totals 17 residues. CDR1 and CDR2 (germline): SGHDT, YYEEEE. This CDR3 reads CASSPGPRGRAYTEAFF. The CDR3 bases are TGTGCCAGCAGCCCCGGGCCAAGGGGCCGGGCGTACACTGAAGCTTTCTTT.

The V gene is TRBV2, the J gene TRBJ2-7; 8 positions agree with TRBD1. The germline gives CDR1 SNHLY, CDR2 FYNNEI. The junction had 9 bases not matched to a gene; V was cut back by 8 bases and J by 0 bases. The CDR3 is made up of 15 amino acids. CDR3 sequence reads: CASASRGRNSYEQYF. CDR3 coding DNA: TGTGCCAGCGCCTCCAGGGGGCGCAACTCCTACGAGCAGTACTTC.

The V gene is TRBV11-1, the J gene TRBJ2-5; D is unclear. Per germline, CDR1 SGHAT and CDR2 FQDESV (reference sequence). V was clipped by 4 bases and J by 2 bases, with 5 bases between them. The CDR3 is made up of 12 amino acids. The CDR3 reads CASSSEQETQYF. The CDR3 bases are TGTGCCAGCAGCTCGGAGCAAGAGACCCAGTACTTC. The full variable domain, rest sourced from reference TRBV11-1 and TRBJ2-5, is EAEVAQSPRYKITEKSQAVAFWCDPISGHATLYWYRQILGQGPELLVQFQDESVVDDSQLPKDRFSAERLKGVDSTLKIQPAELGDSAMYLCASSSEQETQYFGPGTRLLVL.

V gene TRBV27 combines with J gene TRBJ2-7; 8 positions match TRBD2. Germline CDR1 is MNHEY and CDR2 is SMNVEV (reference sequence). V lost 7 bases to trimming and J lost 7 bases; unmatched junction nucleotides: 12. The CDR3 consists of 14 residues. CDR3 region: CASTQTGRAREQYF. The CDR3 bases are TGTGCCAGCACCCAGACCGGGAGGGCACGGGAGCAGTACTTC.

The rearrangement joins TRBV1 to TRBJ2-3; TRBD2 is the table's D call and was not checked against the DNA. TRBV1 is flagged as a pseudogene. The length of the CDR3 is 16 residues. The CDR3 coding sequence is TGCACCAGCAGCCACCTTCCAACCGGGAGCCCAGATACGCAGTATTTT. Protein product: CTSSHLPTGSPDTQYF.

The chain links TRBV10-3 to TRBJ1-6, with 9 bases that match TRBD1. The CDR3 consists of 15 residues. Germline CDR1 is ENHRY and CDR2 is SYGVKD. V gave up 6 bases and J gave up 8 bases; unmatched junction bases: 8. CDR3 sequence reads: CAIRMGQGMDSPLHF. The CDR3 DNA reads TGTGCCATCAGGATGGGACAGGGTATGGATTCACCCCTCCACTTT.

The V and J genes are TRBV7-2 and TRBJ2-1, with D unresolved. Germline assignment: CDR1 SGHTA and CDR2 FQGNSA. The CDR3 consists of 14 residues. The V end was cut by 3 bases, the J end by 7 bases, with 13 bases between. The DNA for the CDR3 is TGTGCCAGCAGCTTCCCCCAGGAACCAAATGAGCAGTTCTTC. This gives the protein CASSFPQEPNEQFF.

The chain recombines TRBV5-4 with TRBJ1-2; a weak D match, TRBD1 (5 bases). Trimming removed 3 bases from V and 4 bases from J, with 19 bases in between. This CDR3 spans 16 amino acids. Germline CDR1 and CDR2: SGHNT and YYREEE (reference sequence). Here the CDR3 reads CASSSTRDSVVYGYTF. Written as DNA, the CDR3 is TGTGCCAGCAGCTCAACCCGGGACTCAGTTGTCTATGGCTACACCTTC. The whole variable domain, remainder taken from reference TRBV5-4 and TRBJ1-2, is ETGVTQSPTHLIKTRGQQVTLRCSSQSGHNTVSWYQQALGQGPQFIFQYYREEENGRGNFPPRFSGLQFPNYSSELNVNALELDDSALYLCASSSTRDSVVYGYTFGSGTRLTVV.

The gene calls are TRBV27 and TRBJ1-2; D is unresolved. CDR1 is MNHEY, CDR2 SMNVEV, per germline (reference sequence). Deletions cut 2 bases from V and 3 bases from J, with 19 bases between. CDR3 length: 17 residues. This CDR3 is CASSLRGYLGWDYGYTF. In DNA, the CDR3 is TGTGCCAGCAGTTTACGAGGGTACCTTGGGTGGGACTATGGCTACACCTTC.

The rearrangement uses TRBV28 and TRBJ2-1; 14 nucleotides agree with TRBD2. V was clipped by 6 bases and J by 8 bases; unmatched bases: 6. The CDR3 runs 15 residues. Germline CDR1 is MDHEN and CDR2 is SYDVKM. The CDR3 sequence is CASSLGTSGSHEQFF. The CDR3 nucleotides read TGTGCCAGCAGCCTAGGGACTAGCGGGAGCCATGAGCAGTTCTTC. Complete variable domain (other parts from reference TRBV28 and TRBJ2-1): DVKVTQSSRYLVKRTGEKVFLECVQDMDHENMFWYRQDPGLGLRLIYFSYDVKMKEKGDIPEGYSVSREKKERFSLILESASTNQTSMYLCASSLGTSGSHEQFFGPGTRLTVL.

CDR3: CASSASGRNEQFF. In nucleotides, the CDR3 is TGCGCCAGCAGTGCTAGCGGGAGGAATGAGCAGTTCTTC. V gene TRBV10-1 combines with J gene TRBJ2-1; 11 bases match TRBD2. J was trimmed by 7 bases and V by 4 bases; bases with no gene match: 0. The CDR3 is 13 residues long. Germline CDR1 and CDR2: WNHNN and SYGVQD (reference sequence).

This clone was recorded once. The chain recombines TRBV7-3 with TRBJ2-1; 8 bases are a match to TRBD1. Germline loops: CDR1 SGHTA, CDR2 FQGTGA. V lost 2 bases to trimming and J lost 6 bases; unmatched junction nucleotides: 0. The CDR3 totals 13 residues. The CDR3 reads CASSLGQGNEQFF. CDR3 DNA: TGTGCCAGCAGCTTAGGACAGGGCAATGAGCAGTTCTTC. Looking up the rest from reference TRBV7-3 and TRBJ2-1 gives the full variable domain: GAGVSQTPSNKVTEKGKYVELRCDPISGHTALYWYRQSLGQGPEFLIYFQGTGAADDSGLPNDRFFAVRPEGSVSTLKIQRTERGDSAVYLCASSLGQGNEQFFGPGTRLTVL.

Here the CDR3 reads CASSLILSEKLFF. In DNA, the CDR3 is TGTGCCAGCAGCCTTATACTTTCTGAAAAACTGTTTTTT. This chain links TRBV5-5 with TRBJ1-4; D gene uncertain. Trimming took 4 bases from V and 7 from J, leaving 11 bases between them. The germline CDR1 and CDR2 sequences are SGHKS and YYEKEE (reference sequence). CDR3 length: 13 amino acids.

This clone was seen more than once but under ten times. The chain recombines TRBV15 with TRBJ1-1, with 9 positions matching TRBD1. The ends lost 5 bases at V and 0 bases at J; junction bases unmatched: 4. The CDR3 spans 15 residues. Per germline, CDR1 LNHNV and CDR2 YYDKDF (reference sequence). CDR3 in amino acids: CATSSRQGVNTEAFF. CDR3 in DNA: TGTGCCACCAGCTCACGACAGGGGGTGAACACTGAAGCTTTCTTT.

CDR3 protein: CASSVGLAGGLANTGELFF. The CDR3, as DNA: TGTGCCAGCAGCGTAGGCCTAGCGGGAGGCCTAGCGAACACCGGGGAGCTGTTTTTT. This chain uses TRBV9 with TRBJ2-2; TRBD2 matches at 11 bases. Trimming removed 0 bases from V and 0 bases from J; junction bases left unmatched: 7. The CDR3 is 19 amino acids. Germline CDR1 is SGDLS and CDR2 is YYNGEE.

The chain has TRBV4-1 and TRBJ2-5; TRBD2 agrees at 8 bases. V gave up 3 bases and J gave up 4 bases; unmatched junction bases: 7. The length of the CDR3 is 15 residues. Germline loops: CDR1 MGHRA, CDR2 YSYEKL. The CDR3 sequence is CASSHSREDRETQYF. The CDR3 nucleotides are TGCGCCAGCAGCCATTCGCGGGAGGATCGAGAGACCCAGTACTTC.

In this sample, this clone turned up once. The J gene is TRBJ2-2, the V gene TRBV5-1; 7 nucleotides agree with TRBD2. Trimming cost V 5 bases and J 1 base; bases outside gene matches: 11. CDR3 length equals 17 residues. Per the germline V gene, CDR1 is SGHRS and CDR2 is YFSETQ. CDR3 region: CASRQASSGMNTGELFF. In nucleotides, the CDR3 is TGCGCCAGCAGACAGGCCTCAAGCGGGATGAACACCGGGGAGCTGTTTTTT. Variable domain in full (rest from reference TRBV5-1 and TRBJ2-2): KAGVTQTPRYLIKTRGQQVTLSCSPISGHRSVSWYQQTPGQGLQFLFEYFSETQRNKGNFPGRFSGRQFSNSRSEMNVSTLELGDSALYLCASRQASSGMNTGELFFGEGSRLTVL.